The 18 T cell receptor beta chains in this list originate from one sample, sequenced in a study of blood T cell repertoires in COVID-19. Profiled with immunoSEQ multiplex PCR; TCRdb holds only in-frame clones, not every one. The sample has under 50,000 clones; 80% to 95% are singletons. The sequenced sample was peripheral blood. The receptors here all came from a man aged 55 to 70 with COVID-19, enrolled during active disease.

The rearrangement links TRBV7-8 to TRBJ2-2; 10 nucleotides agree with TRBD2. Looked up from germline, CDR1 is SGHVS and CDR2 is FQNEAQ. V shed 5 bases and J 7 bases; nucleotides not matched to a gene: 13. CDR3 size: 17 residues. CDR3 DNA: TGTGCCAGCAGCCCCCGGGAAGCGGGAGGGCCAGGCGGGGAGCTGTTTTTT. This encodes CASSPREAGGPGGELFF.

The chain joins TRBV2 to TRBJ2-1; D possibly corresponds to TRBD2 (5 bases). The CDR3 is made up of 16 amino acids. V dropped 2 bases and J dropped 6 bases, with 17 bases sitting between them. Germline V gene data show CDR1 as SNHLY and CDR2 as FYNNEI. The CDR3 nucleotides read TGTGCCAGCAGTGAATCCAGCGGAACTTATGGCAATGAGCAGTTCTTC. It translates to CASSESSGTYGNEQFF. Supplemented by reference TRBV2 and TRBJ2-1, the full variable domain reads EPEVTQTPSHQVTQMGQEVILRCVPISNHLYFYWYRQILGQKVEFLVSFYNNEISEKSEIFDDQFSVERPDGSNFTLKIRSTKLEDSAMYFCASSESSGTYGNEQFFGPGTRLTVL.

The chain links TRBV18 to TRBJ2-6; D possibly corresponds to TRBD1 (6 bases). The V end was cut by 6 bases, the J end by 0 bases, with 24 bases between. Germline loops: CDR1 KGHSH, CDR2 LQKENI. The CDR3 extends over 20 amino acids. Written as DNA, the CDR3 is TGTGCCAGCTCCCATCGAGGATCGGGACAAAGGATCTCTGGGGCCAACGTCCTGACTTTC. This codes for CASSHRGSGQRISGANVLTF.

The rearrangement joins TRBV7-8 to TRBJ2-7, with 7 bases aligning to TRBD2. The trim removed 4 bases at V and 1 base at J, leaving 13 bases unmatched. From germline, CDR1 is SGHVS and CDR2 FQNEAQ. The CDR3 has 17 residues. Written as DNA, the CDR3 is TGTGCCAGCAGCTCCTTCGCGGGGGATCAAGTATCCTACGAGCAGTACTTC. It translates to CASSSFAGDQVSYEQYF.

This clone appeared once. The gene calls are TRBV2 and TRBJ2-1, with 8 bases identical to TRBD2. Germline V gene data show CDR1 as SNHLY and CDR2 as FYNNEI. V was pared by 3 bases and J by 3 bases, with 1 base of the junction left unmatched. This CDR3 region has 14 residues. CDR3 residues: CASSDGGGYNEQFF. The CDR3 bases are TGTGCCAGCAGTGACGGGGGGGGCTACAATGAGCAGTTCTTC.

The CDR3 loop is CASSQGGRGIISGNTIYF. The CDR3 DNA reads as TGTGCCAGCAGCCAAGGGGGCAGGGGCATAATCTCTGGAAACACCATATATTTT. The chain has TRBV3-1 (or the pseudogene TRBV3-2) and TRBJ1-3; possibly TRBD1 for D (6 bases). The CDR3 totals 18 residues. Germline CDR1 LGHDT, CDR2 YNNKEL (reference sequence). The V end lost 1 base, the J end lost 0 bases, and 16 bases lay between the germline ends.

The chain links TRBV3-1 (or the pseudogene TRBV3-2) to TRBJ2-7; 9 nucleotides align to TRBD2. The CDR3 is 12 amino acids. Germline CDR1 and CDR2: LGHDT and YNNKEL (reference sequence). With 0 bases clipped from V and 9 bases from J, the junction kept 0 bases outside the gene matches. The CDR3 loop is CASSQEAGGQYF. CDR3 sequence (DNA): TGTGCCAGCAGCCAAGAAGCGGGAGGGCAGTACTTC.

This rearrangement joins TRBV4-3 to TRBJ2-1; D gene uncertain. The CDR3 is 17 residues long. V lost 1 base, J lost 5 bases, and 18 bases lay in between. CDR1 LGHNA and CDR2 YSLEER come from the germline V gene. The CDR3 DNA reads as TGCGCCAGCAGCCAAGTACCAGTCTCGGTCGACAACAATGAGCAGTTCTTC. Residues: CASSQVPVSVDNNEQFF.

This chain connects TRBV12-3 or TRBV12-4 to TRBJ1-2; 8 bases match TRBD1. This CDR3 has 13 residues. V shed 7 bases, J shed 5 bases, and the junction held 6 bases outside the gene matches. The CDR3 region is CASTGRGLYGYTF. CDR3 nucleotide sequence: TGTGCCAGCACGGGCAGGGGGCTTTATGGCTACACCTTC.

The gene calls are TRBV5-1 and TRBJ1-5; D is possibly TRBD1 (5 bases). Per the germline V gene, CDR1 is SGHRS and CDR2 is YFSETQ. Trimming pared 0 bases from V and 0 bases from J, leaving 10 bases between. The CDR3 sequence is 16 residues long. CDR3 bases: TGCGCCAGCAGCTTGGGTGACAGTGTTAGCAATCAGCCCCAGCATTTT. Its translation is CASSLGDSVSNQPQHF.

The V call is TRBV6-5, the J call TRBJ2-7, with 7 bases aligning to TRBD1. Germline loops: CDR1 MNHEY, CDR2 SVGAGI. The CDR3 has 15 amino acids. The ends lost 6 bases at V and 2 bases at J; junction bases unmatched: 10. CDR3 sequence: CASSDPGQPPYEQYF. In DNA, the CDR3 is TGTGCCAGCAGCGATCCGGGACAGCCACCCTACGAGCAGTACTTC.

The chain's CDR3 is CASSPQRGSDSPLHF. The CDR3 nucleotides read TGTGCCAGCTCACCACAACGGGGGTCGGATTCACCCCTCCACTTT. V and J are TRBV18 and TRBJ1-6; TRBD1 is a possible D gene (5 bases). Germline assignment: CDR1 KGHSH and CDR2 LQKENI. CDR3 size: 15 residues. Trimming stripped 1 base from V and 8 bases from J, with 12 bases between.

The V call is TRBV30, the J call TRBJ2-3; 13 bases fit TRBD2. Germline lookup yields CDR1 GTSNPN and CDR2 SVGIG (reference sequence). V dropped 1 base and J dropped 9; count of bases not matched to a gene: 1. CDR3 length: 13 residues. This CDR3 is CAWSETSGGTQYF. The CDR3 DNA reads as TGTGCCTGGAGTGAGACTAGCGGGGGGACGCAGTATTTT.

The chain is built from TRBV29-1 and TRBJ1-2; TRBD1 matches 10 bases. V shed 4 bases and J 4 bases; nucleotides not matched to a gene: 0. The CDR3 contains 12 residues. CDR1 and CDR2 from the germline V gene are SQVTM and ANQGSEA. CDR3 in DNA: TGCAGCGTTGGACAGGGGGCCTATGGCTACACCTTC. It codes for CSVGQGAYGYTF.

The CDR3 region is CSVKGMSGINEQFF. The CDR3 DNA is TGCAGCGTAAAAGGGATGTCGGGGATTAATGAGCAGTTCTTC. The V and J genes are TRBV29-1 and TRBJ2-1, with D perhaps TRBD2 (5 bases). With 6 bases removed from V and 7 bases from J, the gap between germline ends came to 19 bases. CDR1 and CDR2 from the germline V gene are SQVTM and ANQGSEA. The CDR3 has 14 residues.

Concerning this clone itself: At one boundary the junction diverges from the germline segment, which might be a read error. This chain links TRBV3-1 (or the pseudogene TRBV3-2) with TRBJ1-2; 10 bases line up with TRBD1. This CDR3 is built from 16 residues. The germline gives CDR1 LGHDT, CDR2 YNNKEL (reference sequence). DNA for the CDR3: TGTGCCAGCAGTCTAGAGGGGACAGGGGCTAACAATGGCTACACCTTC. Translation: CASSLEGTGANNGYTF.

This chain uses TRBV9 with TRBJ2-1; 9 bases agree with TRBD2. From germline, CDR1 is SGDLS and CDR2 YYNGEE. V gave up 0 bases and J gave up 7 bases; unmatched junction bases: 5. The CDR3 consists of 15 residues. As DNA, the CDR3 is TGTGCCAGCAGCGTAGATCTAGCGGGATATAATGAGCAGTTCTTC. This gives the protein CASSVDLAGYNEQFF. Looking up the rest from reference TRBV9 and TRBJ2-1 gives the full variable domain: DSGVTQTPKHLITATGQRVTLRCSPRSGDLSVYWYQQSLDQGLQFLIQYYNGEERAKGNILERFSAQQFPDLHSELNLSSLELGDSALYFCASSVDLAGYNEQFFGPGTRLTVL.

V gene TRBV24-1 combines with J gene TRBJ2-1, with D possibly TRBD2 on 6 matching bases. The V and J ends lost 3 bases and 0 bases respectively, with 11 bases between them. CDR1 is KGHDR and CDR2 is SFDVKD in the germline V gene. CDR3 length equals 16 residues. The CDR3 DNA is TGTGCCACCAGTGATACAGGAGGGATCTCCTACAATGAGCAGTTCTTC. Protein product: CATSDTGGISYNEQFF.